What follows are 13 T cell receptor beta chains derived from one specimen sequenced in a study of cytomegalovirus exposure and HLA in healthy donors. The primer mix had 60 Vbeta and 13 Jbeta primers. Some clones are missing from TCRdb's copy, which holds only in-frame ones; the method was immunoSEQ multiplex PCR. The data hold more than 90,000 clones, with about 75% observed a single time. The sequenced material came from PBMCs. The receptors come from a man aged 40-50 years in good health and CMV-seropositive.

CDR3 in amino acids: CAWNLLATDTQYF. For the CDR3, the DNA is TGTGCCTGGAACCTTCTAGCAACGGATACGCAGTATTTT. This chain uses TRBV30 with TRBJ2-3, with D perhaps TRBD2 (5 bases). Germline V gene data show CDR1 as GTSNPN and CDR2 as SVGIG (reference sequence). The CDR3 sequence is 13 residues long. V was shortened by 4 bases and J by 6 bases, with 14 bases between the two germline ends. The full variable domain, completed using reference TRBV30 and TRBJ2-3, is SQTIHQWPATLVQPVGSPLSLECTVEGTSNPNLYWYRQAAGRGLQLLFYSVGIGQISSEVPQNLSASRPQDRQFILSSKKLLLSDSGFYLCAWNLLATDTQYFGPGTRLTVL.

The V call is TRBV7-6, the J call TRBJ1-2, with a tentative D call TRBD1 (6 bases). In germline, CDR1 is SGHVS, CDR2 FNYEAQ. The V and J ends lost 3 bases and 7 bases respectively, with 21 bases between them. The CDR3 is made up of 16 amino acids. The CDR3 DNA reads TGTGCCAGCAGCTTGGGCCTCAGGGGCCGCGGTGGTGGCTACACCTTC. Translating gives CASSLGLRGRGGGYTF.

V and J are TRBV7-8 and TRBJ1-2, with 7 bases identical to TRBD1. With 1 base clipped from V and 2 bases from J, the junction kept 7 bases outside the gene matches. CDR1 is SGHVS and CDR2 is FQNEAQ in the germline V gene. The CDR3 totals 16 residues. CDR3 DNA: TGTGCCAGCAGCTTAGTAGGGACAGTGCCAAACTATGGCTACACCTTC. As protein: CASSLVGTVPNYGYTF.

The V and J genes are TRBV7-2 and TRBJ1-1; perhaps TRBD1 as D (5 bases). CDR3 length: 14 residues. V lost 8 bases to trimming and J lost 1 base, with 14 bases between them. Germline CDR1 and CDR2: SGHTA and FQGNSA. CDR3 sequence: CASSGHEANTEAFF. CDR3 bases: TGTGCCAGCTCCGGACATGAGGCGAACACTGAAGCTTTCTTT.

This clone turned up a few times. CDR3 nucleotide sequence: TGTGCCAGCAGCCAAGAGTCGGCGGGGGGAGCGAACACCGGGGAGCTGTTTTTT. Translating it yields CASSQESAGGANTGELFF. This chain links TRBV14 with TRBJ2-2; 8 nucleotides match TRBD2. Germline assignment: CDR1 SGHDN and CDR2 FVKESK. CDR3 length: 18 amino acids. V was pared by 0 bases and J by 0 bases, with 6 bases of the junction left unmatched.

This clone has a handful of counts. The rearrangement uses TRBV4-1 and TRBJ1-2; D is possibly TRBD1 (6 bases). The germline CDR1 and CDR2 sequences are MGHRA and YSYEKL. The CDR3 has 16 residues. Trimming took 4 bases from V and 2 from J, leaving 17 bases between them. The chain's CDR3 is CASSPDAGANNYGYTF. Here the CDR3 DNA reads TGCGCCAGCAGCCCGGATGCAGGGGCCAACAACTATGGCTACACCTTC.

Here the CDR3 DNA reads TGCGCCAGCAGCCACGCCCAGGAAGGGAGAAGGAACACCGGGGAGCTGTTTTTT. It yields the protein CASSHAQEGRRNTGELFF. The rearrangement uses TRBV4-3 and TRBJ2-2; D possibly corresponds to TRBD2 (5 bases). Trimming pared 3 bases from V and 1 base from J, leaving 18 bases between. CDR1 and CDR2 (germline): LGHNA, YSLEER. The CDR3 covers 18 residues.

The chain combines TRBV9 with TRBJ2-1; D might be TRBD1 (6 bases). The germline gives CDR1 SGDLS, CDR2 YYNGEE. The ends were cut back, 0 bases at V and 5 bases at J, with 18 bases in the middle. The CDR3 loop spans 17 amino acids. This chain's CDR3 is CASSVGGQVARNNEQFF. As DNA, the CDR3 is TGTGCCAGCAGCGTAGGGGGGCAAGTAGCTCGTAACAATGAGCAGTTCTTC.

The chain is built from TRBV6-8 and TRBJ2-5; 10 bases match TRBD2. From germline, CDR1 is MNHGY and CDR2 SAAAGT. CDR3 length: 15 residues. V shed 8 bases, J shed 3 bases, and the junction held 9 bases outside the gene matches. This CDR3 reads CASRGGAGGEETQYF. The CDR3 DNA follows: TGTGCCAGCCGGGGGGGAGCGGGAGGGGAAGAGACCCAGTACTTC.

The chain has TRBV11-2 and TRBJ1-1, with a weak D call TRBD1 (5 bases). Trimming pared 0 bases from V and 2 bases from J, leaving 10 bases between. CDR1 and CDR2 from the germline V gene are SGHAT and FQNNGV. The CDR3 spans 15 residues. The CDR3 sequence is CASSLDGRANTEAFF. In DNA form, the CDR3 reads TGTGCCAGCAGCTTAGACGGCAGGGCCAACACTGAAGCTTTCTTT.

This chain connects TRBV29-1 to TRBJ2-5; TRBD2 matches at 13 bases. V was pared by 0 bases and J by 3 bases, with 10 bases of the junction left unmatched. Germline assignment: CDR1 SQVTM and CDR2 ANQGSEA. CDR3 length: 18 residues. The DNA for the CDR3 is TGCAGCGTTGAAGATCCGTGGACTAGCGGGGGAGATAAAGAGACCCAGTACTTC. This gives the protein CSVEDPWTSGGDKETQYF.

In nucleotides, the CDR3 is TGTGCCAGCAGTTACCAGACAGGTACCTATCAGCCCCAGCATTTT. Its translation: CASSYQTGTYQPQHF. This rearrangement joins TRBV28 to TRBJ1-5, with D possibly matching TRBD1 (6 bases). The CDR3 is 15 residues long. V was trimmed by 4 bases and J by 5 bases, leaving 15 bases between them. Germline V lookup: CDR1 MDHEN, CDR2 SYDVKM.

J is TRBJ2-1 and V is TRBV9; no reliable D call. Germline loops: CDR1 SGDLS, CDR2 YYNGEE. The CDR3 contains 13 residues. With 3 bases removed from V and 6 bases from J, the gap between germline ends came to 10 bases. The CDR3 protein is CASSDNPGNEQFF. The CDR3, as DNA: TGTGCCAGCAGCGATAATCCAGGCAATGAGCAGTTCTTC. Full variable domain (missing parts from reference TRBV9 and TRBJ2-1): DSGVTQTPKHLITATGQRVTLRCSPRSGDLSVYWYQQSLDQGLQFLIQYYNGEERAKGNILERFSAQQFPDLHSELNLSSLELGDSALYFCASSDNPGNEQFFGPGTRLTVL.